This TCR beta chain was obtained from a study of beta chain features in type 1 diabetes. Whole-study findings and limits: In all four CD4+ subsets, TCRB CDR3 length was significantly, moderately reduced in type 1 diabetes.

The CDR3 is 15 residues long. CDR1 MNHNY and CDR2 SVGAGI come from the germline V gene (reference sequence). Trimming took off 7 bases at V and 0 bases at J, with 14 bases between the two ends. The study reverse transcribed the entire isolated RNA, so it sequenced expressed TCRB transcripts. Clones were read by immunoSEQ multiplex PCR, and TCRdb kept only the in-frame ones, dropping some. The data show almost 350,000 clones, around 8.5% seen once. With respect to this clone: Its antigen is currently unknown.

The sequencing input was central memory CD4+ T cells from blood. The rearrangement uses TRBV6-6 and TRBJ2-3, with a weak D call TRBD2 (6 bases). The origin of this receptor is a man aged 25-45 years with type 1 diabetes. The CDR3 sequence is CASTRGGASTDTQYF. The DNA for the CDR3 is TGTGCCAGCACCCGCGGCGGGGCTAGCACAGATACGCAGTATTTT.